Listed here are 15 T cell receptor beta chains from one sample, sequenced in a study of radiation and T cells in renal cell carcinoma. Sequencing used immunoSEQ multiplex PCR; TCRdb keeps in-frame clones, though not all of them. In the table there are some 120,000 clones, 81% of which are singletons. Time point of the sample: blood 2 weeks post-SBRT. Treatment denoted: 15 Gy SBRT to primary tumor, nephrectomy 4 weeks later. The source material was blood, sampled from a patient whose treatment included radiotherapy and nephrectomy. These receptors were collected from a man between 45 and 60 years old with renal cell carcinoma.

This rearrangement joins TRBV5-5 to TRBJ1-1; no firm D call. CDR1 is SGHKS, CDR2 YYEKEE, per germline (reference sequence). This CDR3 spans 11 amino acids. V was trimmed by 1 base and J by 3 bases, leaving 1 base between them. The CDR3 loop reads CASSLYTEAFF. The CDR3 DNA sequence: TGTGCCAGCAGCTTGTACACTGAAGCTTTCTTT.

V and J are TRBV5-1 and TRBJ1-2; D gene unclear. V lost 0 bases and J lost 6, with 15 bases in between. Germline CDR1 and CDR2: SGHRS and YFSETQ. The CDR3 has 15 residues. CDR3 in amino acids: CASSLVPGSHDGYTF. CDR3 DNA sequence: TGCGCCAGCAGCTTGGTTCCGGGCAGCCACGATGGCTACACCTTC.

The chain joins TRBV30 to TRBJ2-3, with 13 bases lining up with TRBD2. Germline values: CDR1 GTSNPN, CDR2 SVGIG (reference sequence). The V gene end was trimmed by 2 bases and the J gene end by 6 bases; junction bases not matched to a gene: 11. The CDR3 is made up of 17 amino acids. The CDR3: CAWSRPQLAGGPDTQYF. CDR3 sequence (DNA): TGTGCCTGGAGTCGCCCCCAACTAGCGGGGGGGCCCGATACGCAGTATTTT.

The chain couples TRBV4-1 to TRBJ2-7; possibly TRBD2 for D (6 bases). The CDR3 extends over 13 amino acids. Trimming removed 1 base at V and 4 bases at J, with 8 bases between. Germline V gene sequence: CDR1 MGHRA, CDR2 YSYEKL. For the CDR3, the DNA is TGCGCCAGCAGCCAAGTTGGAGGGTACGAGCAGTACTTC. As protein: CASSQVGGYEQYF.

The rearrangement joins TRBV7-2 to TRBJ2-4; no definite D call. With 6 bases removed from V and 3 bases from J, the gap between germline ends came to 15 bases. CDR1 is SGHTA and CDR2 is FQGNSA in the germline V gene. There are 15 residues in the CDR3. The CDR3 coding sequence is TGTGCCAGCAGTTCCGCCTCCGGAGTCAAAAACATTCAGTACTTC. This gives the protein CASSSASGVKNIQYF.

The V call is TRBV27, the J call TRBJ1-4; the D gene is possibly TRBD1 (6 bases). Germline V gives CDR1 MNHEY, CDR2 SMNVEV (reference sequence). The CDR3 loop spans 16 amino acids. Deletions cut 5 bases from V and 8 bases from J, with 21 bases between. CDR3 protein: CASSPLVGGVAEKLFF. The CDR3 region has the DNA TGTGCCAGCAGTCCTCTCGTGGGGGGCGTCGCGGAAAAACTGTTTTTT. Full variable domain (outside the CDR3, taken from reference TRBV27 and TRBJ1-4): EAQVTQNPRYLITVTGKKLTVTCSQNMNHEYMSWYRQDPGLGLRQIYYSMNVEVTDKGDVPEGYKVSRKEKRNFPLILESPSPNQTSLYFCASSPLVGGVAEKLFFGSGTQLSVL.

The CDR3 reads CASSPRTGGAGEQYF. In DNA, the CDR3 is TGTGCCAGCAGTCCCCGGACAGGGGGCGCGGGGGAGCAGTACTTC. This chain links TRBV27 with TRBJ2-7, with 11 bases identical to TRBD1. The CDR3 covers 15 residues. V dropped 5 bases and J dropped 7; count of bases not matched to a gene: 10. Germline CDR1 is MNHEY and CDR2 is SMNVEV (reference sequence).

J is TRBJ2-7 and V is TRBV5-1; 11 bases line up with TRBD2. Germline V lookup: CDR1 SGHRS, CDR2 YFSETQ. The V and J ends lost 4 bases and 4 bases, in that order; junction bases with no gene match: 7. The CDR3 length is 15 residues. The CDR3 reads CASSNGLAGSYEQYF. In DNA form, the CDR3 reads TGCGCCAGCAGCAACGGACTAGCGGGTTCTTACGAGCAGTACTTC. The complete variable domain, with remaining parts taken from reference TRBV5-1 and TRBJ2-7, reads KAGVTQTPRYLIKTRGQQVTLSCSPISGHRSVSWYQQTPGQGLQFLFEYFSETQRNKGNFPGRFSGRQFSNSRSEMNVSTLELGDSALYLCASSNGLAGSYEQYFGPGTRLTVT.

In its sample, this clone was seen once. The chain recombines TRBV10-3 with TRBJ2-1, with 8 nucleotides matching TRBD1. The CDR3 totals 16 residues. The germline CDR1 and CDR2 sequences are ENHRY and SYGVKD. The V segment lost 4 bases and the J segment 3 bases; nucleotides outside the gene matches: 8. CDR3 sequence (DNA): TGTGCCATCAGTGGGGCGGACAGGGAGCTCTACAATGAGCAGTTCTTC. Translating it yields CAISGADRELYNEQFF.

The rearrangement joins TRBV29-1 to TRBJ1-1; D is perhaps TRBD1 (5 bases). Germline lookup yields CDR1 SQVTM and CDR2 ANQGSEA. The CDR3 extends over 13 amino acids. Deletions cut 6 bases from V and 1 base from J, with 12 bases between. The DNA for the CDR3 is TGCAGCGTACGACAGAACCAGAACACTGAAGCTTTCTTT. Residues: CSVRQNQNTEAFF.

CDR3 region: CASSSPGTGNGELFF. CDR3 bases: TGTGCCAGCAGCTCTCCCGGGACGGGTAATGGGGAGCTGTTTTTT. V and J are TRBV5-4 and TRBJ2-2; perhaps D is TRBD1 or TRBD2 (5 bases each). CDR1 and CDR2 from the germline V gene are SGHNT and YYREEE (reference sequence). V lost 3 bases, J lost 8 bases, and 17 bases lay in between. The CDR3 has 15 amino acids.

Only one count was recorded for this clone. The CDR3 DNA follows: TGTGCCACCAGCAGAGGGGACAGGGATGATCGAAAACTGTTTTTT. Translating it yields CATSRGDRDDRKLFF. V usage is TRBV15 and J usage is TRBJ1-4; TRBD1 agrees at 9 bases. From germline, CDR1 is LNHNV and CDR2 YYDKDF (reference sequence). Germline trimming cut 1 base from V and 10 bases from J; bases unmatched to any gene: 7. The CDR3 runs to 15 residues.

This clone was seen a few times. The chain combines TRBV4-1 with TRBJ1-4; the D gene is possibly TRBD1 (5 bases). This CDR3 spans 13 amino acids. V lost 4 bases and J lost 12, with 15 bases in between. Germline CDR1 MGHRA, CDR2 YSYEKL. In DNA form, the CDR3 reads TGCGCCAGCAGCCCATCTGAACAAGGGGAACTGTTTTTT. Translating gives CASSPSEQGELFF.

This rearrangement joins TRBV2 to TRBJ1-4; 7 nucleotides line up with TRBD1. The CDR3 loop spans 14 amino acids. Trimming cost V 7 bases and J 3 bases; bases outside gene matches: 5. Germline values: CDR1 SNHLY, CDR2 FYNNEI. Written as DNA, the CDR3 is TGTGCCAGCACTACAGGGGCACCTAATGAAAAACTGTTTTTT. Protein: CASTTGAPNEKLFF.

CDR3 DNA: TGCGCCAGCAGCTTGGACAGGGGATATGGCTACACCTTC. It translates to CASSLDRGYGYTF. The chain uses TRBV5-1 and TRBJ1-2; 7 nucleotides agree with TRBD1. Trimming cost V 0 bases and J 5 bases; bases outside gene matches: 1. The CDR3 totals 13 residues. Germline V gene sequence: CDR1 SGHRS, CDR2 YFSETQ.